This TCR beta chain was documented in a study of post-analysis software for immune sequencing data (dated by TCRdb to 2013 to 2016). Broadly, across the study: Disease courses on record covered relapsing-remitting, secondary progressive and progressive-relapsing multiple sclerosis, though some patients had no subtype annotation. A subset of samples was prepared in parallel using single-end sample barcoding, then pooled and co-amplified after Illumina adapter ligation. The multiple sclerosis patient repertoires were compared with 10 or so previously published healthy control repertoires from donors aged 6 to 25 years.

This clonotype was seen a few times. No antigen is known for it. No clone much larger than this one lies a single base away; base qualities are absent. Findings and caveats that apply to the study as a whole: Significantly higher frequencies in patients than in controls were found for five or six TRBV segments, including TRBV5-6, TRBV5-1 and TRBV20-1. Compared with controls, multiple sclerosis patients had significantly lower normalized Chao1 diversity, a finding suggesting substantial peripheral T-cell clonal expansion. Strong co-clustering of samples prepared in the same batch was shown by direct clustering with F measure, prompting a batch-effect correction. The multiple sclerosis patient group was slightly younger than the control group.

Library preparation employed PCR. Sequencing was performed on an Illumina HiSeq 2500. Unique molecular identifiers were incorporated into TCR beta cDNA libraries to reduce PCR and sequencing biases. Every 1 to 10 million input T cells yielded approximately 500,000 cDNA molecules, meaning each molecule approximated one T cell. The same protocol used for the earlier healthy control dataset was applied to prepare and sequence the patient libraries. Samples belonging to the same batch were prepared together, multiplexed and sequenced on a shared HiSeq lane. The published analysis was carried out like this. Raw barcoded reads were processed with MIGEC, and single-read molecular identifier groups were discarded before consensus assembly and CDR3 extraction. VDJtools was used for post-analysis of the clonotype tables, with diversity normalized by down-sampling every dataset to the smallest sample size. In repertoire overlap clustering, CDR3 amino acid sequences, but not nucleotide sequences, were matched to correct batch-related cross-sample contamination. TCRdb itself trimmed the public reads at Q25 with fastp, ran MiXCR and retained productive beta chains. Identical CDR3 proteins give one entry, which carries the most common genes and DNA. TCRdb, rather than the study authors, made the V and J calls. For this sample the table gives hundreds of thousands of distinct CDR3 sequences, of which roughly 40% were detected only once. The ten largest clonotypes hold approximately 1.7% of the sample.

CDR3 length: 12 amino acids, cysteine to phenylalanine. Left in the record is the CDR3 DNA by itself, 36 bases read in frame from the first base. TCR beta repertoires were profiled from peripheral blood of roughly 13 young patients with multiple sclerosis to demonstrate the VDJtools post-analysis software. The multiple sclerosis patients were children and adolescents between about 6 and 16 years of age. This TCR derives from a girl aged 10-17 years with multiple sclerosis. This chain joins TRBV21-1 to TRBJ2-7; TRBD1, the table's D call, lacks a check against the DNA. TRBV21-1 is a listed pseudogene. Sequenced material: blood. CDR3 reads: CARGWGRFEQYF. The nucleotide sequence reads TGTGCCAGAGGGTGGGGGCGATTCGAGCAGTACTTC.